Below, 26 T cell receptor beta chains from the same sample are listed, as sequenced in a study of cytomegalovirus exposure and HLA in healthy donors. PCR primers comprised 60 Vbeta and 13 Jbeta primers. Sequenced by immunoSEQ multiplex PCR; TCRdb stores in-frame clones only, minus some. Of around 300,000 clones listed, under 80% are singletons. Sequencing was done on a sample of PBMCs. Every receptor here comes from a female donor in good health and CMV-seronegative.

The chain has TRBV18 and TRBJ1-2; 11 nucleotides align to TRBD1. J gave up 2 bases and V 2 bases, and 1 base lay outside the gene matches. Germline V lookup: CDR1 KGHSH, CDR2 LQKENI. This CDR3 region has 15 residues. The CDR3 nucleotides read TGTGCCAGCTCACCAGGGACAGGGGGGAACTATGGCTACACCTTC. This sequence encodes CASSPGTGGNYGYTF.

The V and J genes are TRBV5-4 and TRBJ2-7; 7 bases line up with TRBD2. Germline-derived CDR1 and CDR2 are SGHNT and YYREEE (reference sequence). The CDR3 extends over 15 amino acids. Trimming cost V 3 bases and J 3 bases; bases outside gene matches: 9. CDR3 bases: TGTGCCAGCAGCTGGGGGGGAGAGGGGAGCTACGAGCAGTACTTC. Translation gives CASSWGGEGSYEQYF.

The V call is TRBV5-4, the J call TRBJ1-1, with D perhaps matching TRBD1 (5 bases). Per germline, CDR1 SGHNT and CDR2 YYREEE (reference sequence). The CDR3 loop spans 17 amino acids. V shed 0 bases and J shed 1 base, with 16 bases lying between them. The CDR3 is CASSLEVWGLENTEAFF. CDR3 nucleotides: TGTGCCAGCAGCTTGGAGGTCTGGGGCTTGGAGAACACTGAAGCTTTCTTT.

The chain is built from TRBV6-4 and TRBJ2-7; D is perhaps TRBD1 (6 bases). This CDR3 contains 16 residues. Germline V gene lookup returns CDR1 MRHNA and CDR2 SNTAGT. The germline V and J ends were trimmed by 5 bases and 2 bases, with 19 bases remaining between them. CDR3 protein: CASSLPWQGFPYEQYF. Here the CDR3 DNA reads TGTGCCAGCAGTCTCCCGTGGCAGGGGTTTCCCTACGAGCAGTACTTC.

CDR3 DNA: TGTGCCAGCAGCCCAGACGGAGTTCTAACCTACGAGCAGTACTTC. Translated, it gives CASSPDGVLTYEQYF. The chain combines TRBV6-5 with TRBJ2-7; no clear D gene. V was pared by 6 bases and J by 2 bases, with 17 bases between. The CDR3 is 15 amino acids. Germline V lookup: CDR1 MNHEY, CDR2 SVGAGI.

The rearrangement uses TRBV28 and TRBJ1-1, with a weak D call TRBD1 (6 bases). In germline, CDR1 is MDHEN, CDR2 SYDVKM. The ends were cut back, 3 bases at V and 0 bases at J, with 14 bases in the middle. The CDR3 is 16 amino acids. CDR3 loop: CASSFPSGALNTEAFF. The CDR3 bases are TGTGCCAGCAGTTTCCCCTCAGGGGCTTTGAACACTGAAGCTTTCTTT.

To note about this clone: This sample also contains other DNA sequences that code for the same CDR3. This chain connects TRBV10-2 to TRBJ1-2; TRBD1 aligns across 7 bases. Germline V CDR1 and CDR2: WSHSY, SAAADI. The CDR3 consists of 12 residues. The V gene end was trimmed by 8 bases and the J gene end by 4 bases; junction bases not matched to a gene: 4. CDR3 bases: TGCGCCAGCCTGAGGGACAGCTATGGCTACACCTTC. It encodes CASLRDSYGYTF.

Only one count was recorded for this clone. The chain has TRBV4-2 and TRBJ2-1; 8 positions agree with TRBD2. V gave up 11 bases and J gave up 0 bases; unmatched junction bases: 6. The V gene's germline CDR1 is LGHNA and CDR2 YNFKEQ. This CDR3 region has 14 residues. The CDR3 region is CAVSGGSSYNEQFF. CDR3 DNA sequence: TGTGCCGTGTCGGGGGGGAGCTCCTACAATGAGCAGTTCTTC.

The J gene is TRBJ2-7, the V gene TRBV21-1; the table's D call TRBD2 went unverified against the DNA. TRBV21-1 is marked as a pseudogene. The CDR3 is 11 residues long. The CDR3 protein is CASSSPNEQYF. CDR3 coding DNA: TGTGCCAGCAGCAGCCCTAACGAGCAGTACTTC.

V and J are TRBV14 and TRBJ1-3; D ambiguous. Germline CDR1 and CDR2: SGHDN and FVKESK. The CDR3 contains 12 residues. V was shortened by 2 bases and J by 5 bases, with 4 bases between the two germline ends. The CDR3 bases are TGTGCCAGCAGCCAACAAAGAAACACCATATATTTT. It codes for CASSQQRNTIYF.

The gene calls are TRBV6-5 and TRBJ2-3; D is perhaps TRBD2 (6 bases). The germline CDR1 and CDR2 sequences are MNHEY and SVGAGI. The CDR3 spans 15 residues. The germline V and J ends were trimmed by 6 bases and 4 bases, with 17 bases remaining between them. This CDR3 reads CASSPAGGSADTQYF. The CDR3 nucleotides are TGTGCCAGCAGCCCGGCCGGGGGATCTGCAGATACGCAGTATTTT.

CDR3 DNA: TGTGCCAGCAGCTTCAGGGAATCAGGGGAAGCTTTCTTT. Protein product: CASSFRESGEAFF. The chain has TRBV7-9 and TRBJ1-1; perhaps TRBD1 as D (5 bases). V lost 3 bases and J 8 bases, leaving 13 bases between the germline ends. There are 13 residues in the CDR3. From germline, CDR1 is SEHNR and CDR2 FQNEAQ (reference sequence).

This chain uses TRBV19 with TRBJ2-7, with a possible D match to TRBD2 (6 bases). Germline-derived CDR1 and CDR2 are LNHDA and SQIVND (reference sequence). The CDR3 runs to 14 residues. Trimming shortened V by 3 bases and J by 3 bases, and 12 bases separated the two germline ends. In DNA, the CDR3 is TGTGCCAGTAGTATGAGCGGGCGGAACTACGAGCAGTACTTC. Protein sequence: CASSMSGRNYEQYF. Based on the CDR3 plus reference TRBV19 and TRBJ2-7, the full variable domain is DGGITQSPKYLFRKEGQNVTLSCEQNLNHDAMYWYRQDPGQGLRLIYYSQIVNDFQKGDIAEGYSVSREKKESFPLTVTSAQKNPTAFYLCASSMSGRNYEQYFGPGTRLTVT.

The chain joins TRBV19 to TRBJ1-1; D is unresolved. Trimming left V 1 base short and J 1 base short, with 10 bases between. Germline CDR1 is LNHDA and CDR2 is SQIVND (reference sequence). CDR3 length: 15 amino acids. The CDR3 region has the DNA TGTGCCAGTAGTATAGTTGGCAGGTGGAACACTGAAGCTTTCTTT. It codes for CASSIVGRWNTEAFF.

This clone was found a few times. This chain joins TRBV29-1 and TRBJ2-1; D call uncertain. Deletions cut 3 bases from V and 2 bases from J, with 14 bases between. The CDR3 runs 15 residues. The germline CDR1 and CDR2 sequences are SQVTM and ANQGSEA. In DNA form, the CDR3 reads TGCAGCGTTGAGGGTTTAGACTTCCCCTACAATGAGCAGTTCTTC. Translated: CSVEGLDFPYNEQFF.

This clone occurred a few times. This chain links TRBV15 with TRBJ2-3, with 8 bases identical to TRBD1. Germline CDR1 reads LNHNV; CDR2 reads YYDKDF (reference sequence). The V gene end was trimmed by 3 bases and the J gene end by 5 bases; junction bases not matched to a gene: 7. The CDR3 sequence is 15 residues long. CDR3 in amino acids: CATSRGTGRQDTQYF. DNA of the CDR3: TGTGCCACCAGCAGGGGGACAGGAAGGCAAGATACGCAGTATTTT.

This clone was detected a few times. The genes are TRBV27 and TRBJ2-7; D unclear. Looked up from germline, CDR1 is MNHEY and CDR2 is SMNVEV (reference sequence). The CDR3 contains 13 residues. Trimming pared 6 bases from V and 2 bases from J, leaving 11 bases between. CDR3 nucleotides: TGTGCCAGCAGGAGGTTAACTCCCTACGAGCAGTACTTC. Its translation is CASRRLTPYEQYF.

CDR3 DNA sequence: TGTGCCAGCTCCCCTCCGAACAGGGGGGTTGCTACTAATGAAAAACTGTTTTTT. Amino acid sequence: CASSPPNRGVATNEKLFF. The chain has TRBV18 and TRBJ1-4, with 8 positions matching TRBD1. Unmatched junction bases numbered 14, after V lost 6 bases and J lost 2 bases. The V gene's germline CDR1 is KGHSH and CDR2 LQKENI. The CDR3 is 18 residues long.

The V gene is TRBV28, the J gene TRBJ2-5; TRBD2 aligns across 8 bases. V trimming: 4 bases; J trimming: 2 bases; junction bases outside the gene matches: 6. The CDR3 spans 15 residues. Germline values: CDR1 MDHEN, CDR2 SYDVKM. The DNA for the CDR3 is TGTGCCAGCAGTTCCGTAGCGGGGCATCAAGAGACCCAGTACTTC. Encoded protein: CASSSVAGHQETQYF.

This chain joins TRBV7-9 and TRBJ2-1; no definite D call. The germline V gene has CDR1 SEHNR and CDR2 FQNEAQ (reference sequence). V lost 2 bases and J 7 bases, leaving 6 bases between the germline ends. The CDR3 is 12 residues long. The DNA for the CDR3 is TGTGCCAGCAGCTTATCTCGGAATGAGCAGTTCTTC. Its translation is CASSLSRNEQFF. Combining the CDR3 with reference TRBV7-9 and TRBJ2-1 gives the whole variable domain DTGVSQNPRHKITKRGQNVTFRCDPISEHNRLYWYRQTLGQGPEFLTYFQNEAQLEKSRLLSDRFSAERPKGSFSTLEIQRTEQGDSAMYLCASSLSRNEQFFGPGTRLTVL.

V gene TRBV5-1 combines with J gene TRBJ1-4; D is ambiguous. This CDR3 region has 15 residues. Deletions cut 1 base from V and 5 bases from J, with 12 bases between. Germline V CDR1 and CDR2: SGHRS, YFSETQ. The CDR3 here is CASSLSSISNEKLFF. The CDR3 coding sequence is TGCGCCAGCAGCTTGAGCTCTATTTCAAATGAAAAACTGTTTTTT.

This rearrangement joins TRBV28 to TRBJ1-6; TRBD1 agrees at 7 bases. V was clipped by 6 bases and J by 10 bases; unmatched bases: 9. The CDR3 covers 14 residues. From germline, CDR1 is MDHEN and CDR2 SYDVKM. For the CDR3, the DNA is TGTGCCAGCAGGATCGGGACAGACAGGTCACCCCTCCACTTT. Residues: CASRIGTDRSPLHF.

Concerning this clone: The junction differs from germline at one of its ends, possibly a read error. This chain joins TRBV7-9 and TRBJ1-6; 7 positions match TRBD1. Germline CDR1 and CDR2: SEHNR and FQNEAQ (reference sequence). This CDR3 contains 14 residues. The CDR3 sequence is CSSSVDRFNSPLHF. The CDR3 DNA reads TGTTCCAGCAGCGTGGACAGGTTTAATTCACCCCTCCACTTT. Full variable domain (remainder filled in from reference TRBV7-9 and TRBJ1-6): DTGVSQNPRHKITKRGQNVTFRCDPISEHNRLYWYRQTLGQGPEFLTYFQNEAQLEKSRLLSDRFSAERPKGSFSTLEIQRTEQGDSAMYLCSSSVDRFNSPLHFGNGTRLTVT.

This clone was detected once. V gene TRBV5-1 combines with J gene TRBJ2-5; 12 positions match TRBD2. This CDR3 region has 16 residues. The junction had 5 bases not matched to a gene; V was cut back by 0 bases and J by 5 bases. Germline CDR1 and CDR2: SGHRS and YFSETQ. The CDR3 DNA reads TGCGCCAGCAGCTTGGAACTAGCGGGAGGTTGGGAGACCCAGTACTTC. Protein sequence: CASSLELAGGWETQYF.

V usage is TRBV27 and J usage is TRBJ1-3; D is uncertain. Between the trimmed V and J ends, which lost 2 bases and 0 bases, there was a span of 11 bases. Germline V gene sequence: CDR1 MNHEY, CDR2 SMNVEV (reference sequence). This CDR3 contains 16 residues. Here the CDR3 DNA reads TGTGCCAGCAGTTTAAAACCCACGAGCTCTGGAAACACCATATATTTT. Protein sequence: CASSLKPTSSGNTIYF.

As DNA, the CDR3 is TGTGCCAGCAGCTTAAGGGGGCGCGGAGAGACCCAGTACTTC. It encodes CASSLRGRGETQYF. The J gene is TRBJ2-5, the V gene TRBV5-4, with TRBD1 matching over 7 bases. The CDR3 extends over 14 amino acids. V was pared by 2 bases and J by 4 bases, with 5 bases of the junction left unmatched. CDR1 is SGHNT and CDR2 is YYREEE in the germline V gene (reference sequence).